This TCR beta chain came from a study of blood T cells in healthy people across ages. Findings and limits, study-wide: A strong correlation was seen between TCR beta diversity and naive T cell percentage. Estimated diversity that came from one million T cells was considered an underestimate. Both higher diversity and more naive CD4+ cells marked long-lived donors when set against aged donors.

The CDR3 has 14 residues. With V trimmed by 5 bases and J by 5 bases, 9 bases remained unmatched. The germline gives CDR1 SGHRS, CDR2 YFSETQ. Remarks on this clonotype: What it binds is not known.

Then a second PCR, running roughly 7 to 11 cycles, was carried out with a sample-barcoded 5' primer and a J-beta primer mix. TCRdb reprocessed the 5' RACE reads with MiXCR, giving one entry per CDR3 protein. The table shows 1.5 million to 2 million distinct CDR3 sequences, with 30% to 35% occurring only once. The chain employs TRBV5-1 and TRBJ2-7; 8 bases align to TRBD2. The source is a woman aged 30 to 39 in good health. Material: blood. The CDR3 DNA reads TGCGCCAGCAGATTCCACGGGGGGGGTAACGAGCAGTACTTC. Translation gives CASRFHGGGNEQYF.